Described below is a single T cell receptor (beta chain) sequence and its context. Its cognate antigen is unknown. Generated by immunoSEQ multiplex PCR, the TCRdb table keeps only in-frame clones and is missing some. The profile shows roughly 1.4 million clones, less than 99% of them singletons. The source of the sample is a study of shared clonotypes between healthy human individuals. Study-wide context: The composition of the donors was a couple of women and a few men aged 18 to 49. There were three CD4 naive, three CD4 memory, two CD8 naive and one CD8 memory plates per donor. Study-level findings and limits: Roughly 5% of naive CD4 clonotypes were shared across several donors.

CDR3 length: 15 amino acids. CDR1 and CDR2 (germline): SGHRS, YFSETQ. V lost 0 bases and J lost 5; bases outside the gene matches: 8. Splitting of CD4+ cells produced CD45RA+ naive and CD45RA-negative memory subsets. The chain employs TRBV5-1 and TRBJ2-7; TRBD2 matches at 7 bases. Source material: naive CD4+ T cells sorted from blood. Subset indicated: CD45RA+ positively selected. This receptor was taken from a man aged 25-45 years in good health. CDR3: CASSLAGGRTNEQYF. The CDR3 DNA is TGCGCCAGCAGCTTGGCCGGGGGGAGAACGAACGAGCAGTACTTC. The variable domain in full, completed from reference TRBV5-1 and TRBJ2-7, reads KAGVTQTPRYLIKTRGQQVTLSCSPISGHRSVSWYQQTPGQGLQFLFEYFSETQRNKGNFPGRFSGRQFSNSRSEMNVSTLELGDSALYLCASSLAGGRTNEQYFGPGTRLTVT.